This T cell receptor (beta chain) derives from a study of T cells expressing NK-cell markers. Turning to the study itself: Beta-chain profiling covered CD3+CD56+NKG2C+, CD3+CD56+NKG2C- and CD3+CD56-NKG2C+ sorted subsets. Whole-study findings and limits: Dominant NKG2C+ clonotypes were found to form about 1.0-7.5% of CD8+ T cells in 5 or 6 donors.

On this clonotype: Its antigen is undetermined.

Germline CDR1 KGHDR, CDR2 SFDVKD. The CDR3 is 15 amino acids. 5'RACE template switching with UMIs generated TCR beta cDNA. TCRdb reworked the 5' RACE reads into one entry per CDR3 protein, no DNA. In all, the sample yields some 390,000 distinct CDR3 sequences. This sequence originates from a woman between 50 and 59 years old in good health. The material sequenced was blood T cells: a sorted CD56 or NKG2C T cell subset, CD4+ or CD8+ T cells, or bulk PBMC T cells (not recorded which). The chain has TRBV24-1 and TRBJ2-2; TCRdb's D gene call, TRBD2, goes unchecked for lack of DNA. The CDR3 sequence is CATSDPSTNTGELFF.